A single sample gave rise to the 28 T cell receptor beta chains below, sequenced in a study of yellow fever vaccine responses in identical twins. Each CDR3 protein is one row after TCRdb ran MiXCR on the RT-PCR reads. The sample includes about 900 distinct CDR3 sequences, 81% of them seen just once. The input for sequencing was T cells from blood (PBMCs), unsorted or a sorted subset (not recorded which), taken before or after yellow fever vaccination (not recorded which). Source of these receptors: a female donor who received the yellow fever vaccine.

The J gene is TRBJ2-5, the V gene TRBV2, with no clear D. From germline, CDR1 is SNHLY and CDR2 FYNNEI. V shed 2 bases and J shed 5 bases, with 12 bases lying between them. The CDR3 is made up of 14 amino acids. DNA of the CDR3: TGTGCCAGCAGTGAACTACCTCTTGGGGAGACCCAGTACTTC. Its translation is CASSELPLGETQYF.

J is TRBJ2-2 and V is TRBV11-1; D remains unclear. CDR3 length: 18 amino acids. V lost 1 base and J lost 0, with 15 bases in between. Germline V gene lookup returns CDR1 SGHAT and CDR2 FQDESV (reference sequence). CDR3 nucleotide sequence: TGTGCCAGCAGCTTAGTCGTCACCATAATACCGAACACCGGGGAGCTGTTTTTT. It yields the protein CASSLVVTIIPNTGELFF.

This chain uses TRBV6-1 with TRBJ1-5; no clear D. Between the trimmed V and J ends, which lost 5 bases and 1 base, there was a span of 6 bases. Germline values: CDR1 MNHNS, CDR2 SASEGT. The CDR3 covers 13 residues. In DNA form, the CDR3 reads TGTGCCAGCAGTCGAGGGAGCAATCAGCCCCAGCATTTT. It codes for CASSRGSNQPQHF.

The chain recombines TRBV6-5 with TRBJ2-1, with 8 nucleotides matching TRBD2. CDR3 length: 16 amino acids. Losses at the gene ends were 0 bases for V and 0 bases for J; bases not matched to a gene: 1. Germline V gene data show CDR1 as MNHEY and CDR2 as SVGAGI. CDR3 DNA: TGTGCCAGCAGTTACTCGCGGGGGGACTCCTACAATGAGCAGTTCTTC. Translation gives CASSYSRGDSYNEQFF.

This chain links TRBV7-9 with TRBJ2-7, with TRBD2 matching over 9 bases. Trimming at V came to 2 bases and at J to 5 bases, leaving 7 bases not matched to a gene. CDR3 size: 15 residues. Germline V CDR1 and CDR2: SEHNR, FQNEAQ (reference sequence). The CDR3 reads CASSLSVGTSNEQYV. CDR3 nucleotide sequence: TGTGCCAGCAGCTTATCGGTTGGGACTAGCAACGAGCAGTACGTC.

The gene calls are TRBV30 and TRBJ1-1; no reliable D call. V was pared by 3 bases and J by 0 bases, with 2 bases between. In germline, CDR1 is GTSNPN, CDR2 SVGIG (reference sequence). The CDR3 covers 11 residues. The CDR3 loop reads CAWSMNTEAFF. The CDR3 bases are TGTGCCTGGAGCATGAACACTGAAGCTTTCTTT.

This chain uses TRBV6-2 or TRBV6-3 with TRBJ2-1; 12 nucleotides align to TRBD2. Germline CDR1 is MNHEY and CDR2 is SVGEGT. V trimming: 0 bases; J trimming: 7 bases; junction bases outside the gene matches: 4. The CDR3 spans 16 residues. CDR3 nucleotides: TGTGCCAGCAGTTACTCACTAGCGGGAGGTTTTAATGAGCAGTTCTTC. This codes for CASSYSLAGGFNEQFF.

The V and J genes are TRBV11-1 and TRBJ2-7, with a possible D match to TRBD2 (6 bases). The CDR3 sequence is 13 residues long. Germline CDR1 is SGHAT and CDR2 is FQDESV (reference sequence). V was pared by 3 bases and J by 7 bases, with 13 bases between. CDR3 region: CASSFGGSGEQYF. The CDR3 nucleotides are TGTGCCAGCAGCTTCGGGGGATCGGGGGAGCAGTACTTC.

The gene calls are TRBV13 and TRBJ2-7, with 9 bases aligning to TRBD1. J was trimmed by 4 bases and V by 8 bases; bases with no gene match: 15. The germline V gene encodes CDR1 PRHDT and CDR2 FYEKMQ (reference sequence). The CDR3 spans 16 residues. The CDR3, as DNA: TGTGCCAGCGCCGGGACAGGGCGCCCCAAATTTTACGAGCAGTACGTC. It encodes CASAGTGRPKFYEQYV.

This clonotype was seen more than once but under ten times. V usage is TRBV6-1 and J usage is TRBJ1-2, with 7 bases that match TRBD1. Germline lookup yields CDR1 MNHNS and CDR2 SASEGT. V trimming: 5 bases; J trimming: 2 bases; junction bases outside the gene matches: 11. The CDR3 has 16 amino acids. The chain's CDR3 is CASSLATGVGNYGYTF. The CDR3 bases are TGTGCCAGCAGTCTCGCTACAGGGGTGGGGAACTATGGCTACACCTTC.

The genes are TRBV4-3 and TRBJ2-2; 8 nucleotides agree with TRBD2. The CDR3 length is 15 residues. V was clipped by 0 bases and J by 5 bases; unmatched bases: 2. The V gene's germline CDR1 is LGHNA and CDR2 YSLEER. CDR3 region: CASSQEASGTGELFF. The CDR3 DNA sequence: TGCGCCAGCAGCCAAGAGGCTAGCGGGACCGGGGAGCTGTTTTTT.

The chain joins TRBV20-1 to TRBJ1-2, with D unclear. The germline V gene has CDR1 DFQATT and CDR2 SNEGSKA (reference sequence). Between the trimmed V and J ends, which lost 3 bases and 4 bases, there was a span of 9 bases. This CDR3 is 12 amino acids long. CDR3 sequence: CSARTTTYGYTF. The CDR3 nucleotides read TGCAGTGCTAGGACAACTACCTATGGCTACACCTTC.

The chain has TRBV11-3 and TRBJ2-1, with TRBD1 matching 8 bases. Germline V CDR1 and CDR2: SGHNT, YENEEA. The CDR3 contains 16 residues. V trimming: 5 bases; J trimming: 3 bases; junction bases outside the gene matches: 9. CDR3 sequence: CASSVTGQAIYNEQFF. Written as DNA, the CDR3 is TGTGCCAGCAGCGTAACGGGACAGGCGATCTACAATGAGCAGTTCTTC.

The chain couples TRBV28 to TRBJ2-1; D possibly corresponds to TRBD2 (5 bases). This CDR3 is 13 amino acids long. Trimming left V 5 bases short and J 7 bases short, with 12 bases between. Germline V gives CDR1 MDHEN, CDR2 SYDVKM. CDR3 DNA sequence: TGTGCCAGCAGTCTAACGTCGGGGAATGAGCAGTTCTTC. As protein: CASSLTSGNEQFF. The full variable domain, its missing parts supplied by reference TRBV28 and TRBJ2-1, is DVKVTQSSRYLVKRTGEKVFLECVQDMDHENMFWYRQDPGLGLRLIYFSYDVKMKEKGDIPEGYSVSREKKERFSLILESASTNQTSMYLCASSLTSGNEQFFGPGTRLTVL.

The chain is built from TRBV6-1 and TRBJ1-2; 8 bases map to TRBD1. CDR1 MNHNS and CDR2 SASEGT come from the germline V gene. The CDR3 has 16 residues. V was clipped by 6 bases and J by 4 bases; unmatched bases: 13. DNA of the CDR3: TGTGCCAGCAGCAAGACCGCAGGGGGCGCGGGCTATGGCTACACCTTC. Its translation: CASSKTAGGAGYGYTF.

This CDR3 reads CASSETQGATEAFF. The CDR3 DNA follows: TGTGCCAGCAGCGAAACACAGGGCGCCACTGAAGCTTTCTTT. The chain couples TRBV7-6 to TRBJ1-1; D perhaps matches TRBD1 (6 bases). This CDR3 region has 14 residues. Trimming took 5 bases from V and 4 from J, leaving 14 bases between them. The germline V gene has CDR1 SGHVS and CDR2 FNYEAQ.

The CDR3 nucleotides are TGCAGCGTACGGACTAGCGGATACAATGAGCAGTTCTTC. As protein: CSVRTSGYNEQFF. This chain links TRBV29-1 with TRBJ2-1; 10 bases are shared with TRBD2. The CDR3 length is 13 residues. CDR1 is SQVTM, CDR2 ANQGSEA, per germline. After removal of 6 bases from V and 4 bases from J, the junction contained 3 bases not matched to a gene.

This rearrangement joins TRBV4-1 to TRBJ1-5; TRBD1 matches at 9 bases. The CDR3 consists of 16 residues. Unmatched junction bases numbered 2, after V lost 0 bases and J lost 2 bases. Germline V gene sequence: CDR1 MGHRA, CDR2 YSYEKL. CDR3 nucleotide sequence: TGCGCCAGCAGCCAAGAGACAGGGGGAGGCAATCAGCCCCAGCATTTT. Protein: CASSQETGGGNQPQHF.

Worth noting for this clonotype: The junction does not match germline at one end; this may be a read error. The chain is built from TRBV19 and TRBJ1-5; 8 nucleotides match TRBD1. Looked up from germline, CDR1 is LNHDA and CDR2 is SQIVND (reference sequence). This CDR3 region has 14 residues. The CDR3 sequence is CARSRTGGNQPQHF. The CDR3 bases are TGTGCCCGTAGCCGCACAGGGGGGAATCAGCCCCAGCATTTT.

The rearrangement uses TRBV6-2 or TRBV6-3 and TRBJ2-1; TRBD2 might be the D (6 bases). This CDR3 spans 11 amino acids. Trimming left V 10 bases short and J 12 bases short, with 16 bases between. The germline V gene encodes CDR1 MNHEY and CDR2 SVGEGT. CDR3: CATTLASLQFF. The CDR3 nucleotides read TGTGCCACCACCCTAGCGTCTTTGCAGTTCTTC.

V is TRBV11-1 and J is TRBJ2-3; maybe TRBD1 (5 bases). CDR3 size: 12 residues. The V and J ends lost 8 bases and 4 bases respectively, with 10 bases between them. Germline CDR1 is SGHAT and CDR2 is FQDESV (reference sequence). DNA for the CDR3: TGTGCCAGCCAGGGTATCGCAGATACGCAGTATTTT. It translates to CASQGIADTQYF.

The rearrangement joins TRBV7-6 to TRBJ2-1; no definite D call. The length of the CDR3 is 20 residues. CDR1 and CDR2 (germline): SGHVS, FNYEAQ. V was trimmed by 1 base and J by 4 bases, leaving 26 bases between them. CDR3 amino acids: CASSLGAAQSLIMAYNEQFF. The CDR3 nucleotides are TGTGCCAGCAGCTTAGGCGCAGCCCAATCCCTCATCATGGCGTACAATGAGCAGTTCTTC. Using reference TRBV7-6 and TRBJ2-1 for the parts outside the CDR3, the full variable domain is GAGVSQSPRYKVTKRGQDVALRCDPISGHVSLYWYRQALGQGPEFLTYFNYEAQQDKSGLPNDRFSAERPEGSISTLTIQRTEQRDSAMYRCASSLGAAQSLIMAYNEQFFGPGTRLTVL.

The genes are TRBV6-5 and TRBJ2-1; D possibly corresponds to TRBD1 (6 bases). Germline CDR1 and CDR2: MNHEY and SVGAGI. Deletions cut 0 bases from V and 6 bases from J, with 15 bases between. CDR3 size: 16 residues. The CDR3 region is CASSYSTGPPLNEQFF. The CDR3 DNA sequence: TGTGCCAGCAGTTACTCTACAGGGCCACCACTCAATGAGCAGTTCTTC.

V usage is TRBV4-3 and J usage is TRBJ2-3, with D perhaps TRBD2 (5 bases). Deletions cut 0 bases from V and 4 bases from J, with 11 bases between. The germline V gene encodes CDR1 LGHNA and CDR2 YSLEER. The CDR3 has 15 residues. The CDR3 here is CASSQETGSPDTQYF. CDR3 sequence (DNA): TGCGCCAGCAGCCAAGAGACGGGGAGCCCAGATACGCAGTATTTT.

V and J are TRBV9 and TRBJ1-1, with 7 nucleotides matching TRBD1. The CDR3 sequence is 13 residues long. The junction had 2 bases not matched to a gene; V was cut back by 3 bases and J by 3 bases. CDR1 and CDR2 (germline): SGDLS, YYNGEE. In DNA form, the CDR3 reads TGTGCCAGCAGCGCCGGACAGGACACTGAAGCTTTCTTT. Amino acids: CASSAGQDTEAFF.

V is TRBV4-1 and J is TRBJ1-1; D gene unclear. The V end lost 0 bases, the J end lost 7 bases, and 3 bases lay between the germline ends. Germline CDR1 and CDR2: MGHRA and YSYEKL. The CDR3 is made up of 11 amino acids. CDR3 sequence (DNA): TGCGCCAGCAGCCAAGATTATGAAGCTTTCTTT. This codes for CASSQDYEAFF.

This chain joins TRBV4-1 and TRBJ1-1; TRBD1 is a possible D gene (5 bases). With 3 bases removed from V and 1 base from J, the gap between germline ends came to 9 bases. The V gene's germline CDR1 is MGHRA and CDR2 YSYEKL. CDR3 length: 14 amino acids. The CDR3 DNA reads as TGCGCCAGCAGCCATGGGACGGCGAACACTGAAGCTTTCTTT. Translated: CASSHGTANTEAFF.

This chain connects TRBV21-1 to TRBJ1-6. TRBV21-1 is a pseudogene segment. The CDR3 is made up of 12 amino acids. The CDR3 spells CASIGFNSPLHF. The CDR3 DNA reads TGTGCTAGCATAGGGTTTAATTCACCCCTCCACTTT.